This TCR beta chain was obtained from a study of blood T cell repertoires in COVID-19. Study-level information: Acute-phase and convalescent COVID-19 samples originated in the United States, Italy and Spain. In each case, the material was cDNA or gDNA derived from T cells, B-cell-depleted T cells, or PBMCs.

CDR3 length: 11 amino acids. V lost 4 bases, J lost 7 bases, and 7 bases lay in between. CDR1 and CDR2 (germline): MNHEY, SMNVEV (reference sequence). Per the original methods: It was from reference gene primer amplification that nucleated cell counts were estimated. Assay: immunoSEQ multiplex PCR; the TCRdb copy retains only in-frame clones and omits some. Clone size and V and J calls were adopted from that table, with D and trimming inferred from the DNA. The sample records roughly 290,000 clones, approximately 86% being singletons. Sequencing used peripheral blood. V usage is TRBV27 and J usage is TRBJ1-2; D call uncertain. The source is a woman aged 45-65 years with active or convalescent COVID-19. CDR3 sequence (DNA): TGTGCCAGCAGTTCAGGCTTTGGCTACACCTTC. Protein: CASSSGFGYTF.